The T cell receptor (beta chain) under discussion was sequenced for a study of prognosis after radiotherapy for stage I lung cancer. Overall study: None of the non-small cell lung cancer patients was considered medically operable. The study enrolled approximately 12 men and 6 women as patients, aged roughly 53 to 90 with a median of approximately 70 years. Study outcomes and limitations: There were reportedly differences in TRBV and TRBJ gene usage between patients with and without metastases. Median unique TCR clones dropped from roughly 10,000 to 7,000 after stereotactic body radiation therapy.

This clonotype was observed at least ten times. What it binds is unknown. The study amplified the TCR beta CDR3 region from genomic DNA. This amplification was carried out by two rounds of multiplex PCR. Each TRBV and TRBJ gene had its own primer in the first PCR round. TCRdb recomputed calls from the multiplex PCR reads with MiXCR, one row per CDR3 protein. The repertoire holds about 26,000 distinct CDR3 sequences, with about 32% as singletons. The receptor was isolated from a donor aged 50 or older with non-small cell lung cancer. The starting material was PBMCs, obtained before or after stereotactic body radiation therapy (not recorded which).

The CDR3 nucleotides read TGTGCCAGCAGTTGGGGAGGTACTGGAAACACCATATATTTT. Its translation is CASSWGGTGNTIYF. The rearrangement uses TRBV28 and TRBJ1-3, with D unresolved. CDR1 MDHEN and CDR2 SYDVKM come from the germline V gene. With 4 bases removed from V and 2 bases from J, the gap between germline ends came to 9 bases. This CDR3 region has 14 residues.